This is a list of T cell receptor beta chains from one sample in a study of cytomegalovirus exposure and HLA in healthy donors. Sequenced by immunoSEQ multiplex PCR; TCRdb stores in-frame clones only, minus some. The table records 180,000 or so clones, roughly 86% of them present only once. The sequencing input was PBMCs. These receptors were obtained from a man aged 25-45 years in good health and CMV-seropositive. The CDR3 runs from the conserved cysteine through the conserved F or W. D genes are given only for firm matches. A row's size may be missing; if present it is once, few, many or a size class.

clone size,J gene,D gene,V gene,CDR3 DNA,CDR3 protein
.,TRBJ2-2,TRBD2,TRBV7-2,TGTGCCAGCAGCTCCCTAGCGGGAGCCGGGGAGCTGTTTTTT,CASSSLAGAGELFF
once,TRBJ2-3,.,TRBV6-5,TGTGCCAGCAGTTACAAAGCGTGGCGCACAGATACGCAGTATTTT,CASSYKAWRTDTQYF
.,TRBJ1-5,TRBD1,TRBV6-5,TGTGCCAGCAGACAGACAGGGTCGCAGCCCCAGCATTTT,CASRQTGSQPQHF
.,TRBJ2-7,.,TRBV4-1,TGCGCCAGCAGCCAGGCTACAGGGTATTCTTCCTACGAGCAGTACTTC,CASSQATGYSSYEQYF
once,TRBJ1-1,.,TRBV4-2,TGTGCCAGCAGCCAAGATCTGACGAGGGGACGGACTGAAGCTTTCTTT,CASSQDLTRGRTEAFF
.,TRBJ1-1,.,TRBV7-2,TGTGCCAGCAGCTTCAACCCCTTTGGGGACACTGAAGCTTTCTTT,CASSFNPFGDTEAFF
.,TRBJ2-7,.,TRBV4-3,TGCGCCAGCAGCCAAGATTTGCTCTACGAGCAGTACTTC,CASSQDLLYEQYF
.,TRBJ2-7,TRBD1,TRBV2,TGTGCCAGCAGTCCCCTGACAGGGGGCTACGAGCAGTACTTC,CASSPLTGGYEQYF
.,TRBJ2-7,.,TRBV11-2,TGTGCCAGCAGCCTTGGGACTTTCCCCCTTTACGAGCAGTACTTC,CASSLGTFPLYEQYF
.,TRBJ2-7,TRBD1,TRBV28,TGTGCCAGCATGGAACAGGGGTCGTCCTACGAGCAGTACTTC,CASMEQGSSYEQYF
once,TRBJ2-1,TRBD2,TRBV18,TGTGCCAGCCGACTAGCCGAGTTGGAGAATGAGCAGTTCTTC,CASRLAELENEQFF
.,TRBJ2-5,.,TRBV5-5,TGTGCCAGCAGCTCAATCGACAGGGAGGTACCTGAGACCCAGTACTTC,CASSSIDREVPETQYF
.,TRBJ2-7,TRBD2,TRBV7-3,TGTGCCAGCAGCTTAGATCGGGCACGGGGGGCCTACGAGCAGTACTTC,CASSLDRARGAYEQYF
.,TRBJ2-2,.,TRBV5-6,TGTGCCAGCAGCTTGGGGGTCGGGGAGCTGTTTTTT,CASSLGVGELFF
.,TRBJ2-3,.,TRBV6-5,TGTGCCAGCAGTTACTCGATTAGGCTAGCTGGAGATACGCAGTATTTT,CASSYSIRLAGDTQYF
.,TRBJ2-2,TRBD1,TRBV2,TGTGCCAGCCTTTTAACCGGGACAGGGACCGGGGAGCTGTTTTTT,CASLLTGTGTGELFF
.,TRBJ2-7,TRBD2,TRBV11-1,TGTGCCAGCAGCTGGGGGGGAACCTACGAGCAGTACTTC,CASSWGGTYEQYF
.,TRBJ1-2,.,TRBV6-6,TGTGCCAGCAGTGGGACGGGAAACTATGGCTACACCTTC,CASSGTGNYGYTF
.,TRBJ1-3,TRBD1,TRBV5-1,TGCGCCAGCAGCTTGGTCACAGGGGACTTAAGGTCTGGAAACACCATATATTTT,CASSLVTGDLRSGNTIYF
.,TRBJ2-1,.,TRBV7-3,TGTGCCAGCAGCTTGTCTCTAGAGACCAATGAGCAGTTCTTC,CASSLSLETNEQFF
.,TRBJ2-7,.,TRBV5-1,TGCGCCAGCAGCTTAGCGACAGTTAAGCAGTACTTC,CASSLATVKQYF
.,TRBJ2-7,.,TRBV9,TGTGCCAGCAGCGTGGGGGTCGGAAGAGGTGGCGAGCAGTACTTC,CASSVGVGRGGEQYF
.,TRBJ2-1,TRBD2,TRBV5-1,TGCGCCAGCAGCGTGACTAGCGGGAACTCCTACAATGAGCAGTTCTTC,CASSVTSGNSYNEQFF
.,TRBJ1-4,TRBD1,TRBV28,TGTGCCAGCAGTGACTCAGGGGGAGCGGAAAAACTGTTTTTT,CASSDSGGAEKLFF
.,TRBJ2-1,.,TRBV27,TGTGCCAGCAGTTACCGGGCTGGATATGAGCAGTTCTTC,CASSYRAGYEQFF
once,TRBJ1-2,.,TRBV5-1,TGCGCCAGCAGCCAATTTCAGGGGCCCAGGAATAACTATGGCTACACCTTC,CASSQFQGPRNNYGYTF
few,TRBJ1-1,.,TRBV29-1,TGCAGCGTTGGGTTTGGTACTGAAGCTTTCTTT,CSVGFGTEAFF
.,TRBJ1-2,.,TRBV1,TGCACCAGCAGCCAGCAGACAGGGGGGGCTTATGGCTACACCTTC,CTSSQQTGGAYGYTF
few,TRBJ2-5,TRBD1,TRBV5-4,TGTGCCAGCAGCTTTTCACAGGGGACCCAAGAGACCCAGTACTTC,CASSFSQGTQETQYF
.,TRBJ2-1,.,TRBV10-3,TGTGCCACCTCATCGGGGTCCTACAATGAGCAGTTCTTC,CATSSGSYNEQFF
.,TRBJ2-1,TRBD2,TRBV5-1,TGCGCCAGCAGCTGGGGACTAGCGAGCTCCTACAATGAGCAGTTCTTC,CASSWGLASSYNEQFF
.,TRBJ1-5,.,TRBV25-1,TGTGCCAGCAGTGCAACGACCGATCAGCCCCAGCATTTT,CASSATTDQPQHF
.,TRBJ2-2,.,TRBV27,TGTGCCAGCAGAGGAATGCGGACAGACAACACCGGGGAGCTGTTTTTT,CASRGMRTDNTGELFF
.,TRBJ1-5,.,TRBV4-1,TGCGCCAGCAGCCAAGAATGGACTAGCGGAAGGCCCCAGCATTTT,CASSQEWTSGRPQHF
once,TRBJ2-1,.,TRBV28,TGTGCCAGCAGCCTTAGCGCCGTTATCTCCTACAATGAGCAGTTCTTC,CASSLSAVISYNEQFF
.,TRBJ2-7,.,TRBV28,TGTGCCAGCAGTTCCCCATTCTCCTACTCCTACGAGCAGTACTTC,CASSSPFSYSYEQYF
.,TRBJ2-7,TRBD1,TRBV5-4,TGTGCCAGCAGCTCAGGGGGCTCCTACGAGCAGTACTTC,CASSSGGSYEQYF
once,TRBJ1-2,.,TRBV29-1,TGCAGCGTTGGGGTCAACTATGGCTACACCTTC,CSVGVNYGYTF
.,TRBJ2-3,.,TRBV27,TGTGCCAGCAGTTTACTGGGGGGACTTGCCCTAACAGATACGCAGTATTTT,CASSLLGGLALTDTQYF
.,TRBJ1-5,TRBD1,TRBV6-5,TGTGCCAGCAGCACCGACAGGGGAGCCAATCAGCCCCAGCATTTT,CASSTDRGANQPQHF
.,TRBJ2-5,.,TRBV9,TGTGCCAGCAGCTTATACGCAGGGCCGGGGGAGACCCAGTACTTC,CASSLYAGPGETQYF
few,TRBJ1-4,.,TRBV4-3,TGCGCCAGCAGCCAAGAGAGACAGGAGAATGAAAAACTGTTTTTT,CASSQERQENEKLFF
.,TRBJ2-7,TRBD1,TRBV6-1,TGTGCCAGCAGTGAAGCCGCCGGGACAGGGGTGCACGAGCAGTACTTC,CASSEAAGTGVHEQYF
few,TRBJ2-5,TRBD1,TRBV27,TGTGCCAGCAGTTCTTACCCTGGACAGGGCCAAGAGACCCAGTACTTC,CASSSYPGQGQETQYF
.,TRBJ2-1,.,TRBV5-1,TGCGCCAGCAGGGTCCCGGCCTCGCCCTACAATGAGCAGTTCTTC,CASRVPASPYNEQFF
.,TRBJ1-2,TRBD1,TRBV25-1,TGTGCCAGCAGTGAATCTCACAGGGGACCCTATGGCTACACCTTC,CASSESHRGPYGYTF
.,TRBJ2-1,.,TRBV5-6,TGTGCCAGCAGCTTGTGGGGAAGAAATGAGCAGTTCTTC,CASSLWGRNEQFF
.,TRBJ2-7,.,TRBV28,TGTGCCAGCAGTTTCGCGGGCCCTAGGGGACGGTACGAGCAGTACTTC,CASSFAGPRGRYEQYF
.,TRBJ1-4,.,TRBV6-5,TGTGCCAGCAGCCCTCAGGGAACAGCTAATGAAAAACTGTTTTTT,CASSPQGTANEKLFF
.,TRBJ2-7,TRBD2,TRBV2,TGTGCCAGCAGTGGAACGGGAGGGCCCTACGAGCAGTACTTC,CASSGTGGPYEQYF
.,TRBJ2-5,.,TRBV11-2,TGTGCCAGCTTTAACTCCCTCCCCTTGGGGTCACAAGAGACCCAGTACTTC,CASFNSLPLGSQETQYF
.,TRBJ2-7,.,TRBV28,TGTGCCAGCAGTTCCCCCAGGTCGACAGGTAGCTCCTACGAGCAGTACTTC,CASSSPRSTGSSYEQYF
.,TRBJ2-5,.,TRBV7-2,TGTGCCAGCAGCTTTAAGGACCAAGAGACCCAGTACTTC,CASSFKDQETQYF
.,TRBJ2-5,.,TRBV6-1,TGTGCCAGCAGGCAACCTTCCAGGTGGACCCAGTACTTC,CASRQPSRWTQYF
.,TRBJ2-5,TRBD2,TRBV18,TGTGCCAGCTCACCCCTAGCGGGAGATCAAGAGACCCAGTACTTC,CASSPLAGDQETQYF
.,TRBJ2-7,TRBD1,TRBV5-1,TGCGCCAGCAGACCCGGGACAGGGGCCTACGAGCAGTACTTC,CASRPGTGAYEQYF
few,TRBJ2-5,.,TRBV7-2,TGTGCCAGCAGCTTTCTGGAAGAGACCCAGTACTTC,CASSFLEETQYF